Below, 9 T cell receptor beta chains from the same sample are listed, as sequenced in a study of blood T cell repertoires in COVID-19. The table came from immunoSEQ multiplex PCR; TCRdb's copy has only in-frame clones and leaves some out. Of approximately 120,000 clones in the sample, around 83% were seen once. Sample: peripheral blood. Receptor source: an elderly woman with COVID-19, enrolled during active disease.

The gene calls are TRBV5-6 and TRBJ1-2; the D gene is possibly TRBD1 (5 bases). This CDR3 region has 15 residues. Germline values: CDR1 SGHDT, CDR2 YYEEEE. Trimming cost V 2 bases and J 8 bases, with 19 bases left between them. In DNA form, the CDR3 reads TGTGCCAGCAGCTTCAGTACAGGCCACCGCCCGGGCTACACCTTC. This sequence encodes CASSFSTGHRPGYTF. The whole variable domain, filled in from reference TRBV5-6 and TRBJ1-2, reads DAGVTQSPTHLIKTRGQQVTLRCSPKSGHDTVSWYQQALGQGPQFIFQYYEEEERQRGNFPDRFSGHQFPNYSSELNVNALLLGDSALYLCASSFSTGHRPGYTFGSGTRLTVV.

This clone was observed a single time. The gene calls are TRBV4-2 and TRBJ2-1; 11 bases map to TRBD2. Germline assignment: CDR1 LGHNA and CDR2 YNFKEQ. Trimming removed 2 bases from V and 6 bases from J; junction bases left unmatched: 6. CDR3 length: 16 residues. DNA of the CDR3: TGTGCCAGCAGCCAACTAGCGGGAGGCCAGGGCAATGAGCAGTTCTTC. Its protein product is CASSQLAGGQGNEQFF.

This chain links TRBV15 with TRBJ1-1; 7 nucleotides align to TRBD1. With V trimmed by 2 bases and J by 3 bases, 6 bases remained unmatched. Germline CDR1 LNHNV, CDR2 YYDKDF (reference sequence). This CDR3 has 15 amino acids. The CDR3, as DNA: TGTGCCACCAGCAGAACCAGGACAGGCGACACTGAAGCTTTCTTT. It encodes CATSRTRTGDTEAFF.

The chain joins TRBV19 to TRBJ2-7; the match to TRBD2 covers 10 bases. Germline CDR1 is LNHDA and CDR2 is SQIVND (reference sequence). V lost 3 bases to trimming and J lost 3 bases; unmatched junction nucleotides: 11. This CDR3 has 17 residues. The CDR3 loop is CASSIAPSGRTHYEQYF. The CDR3 bases are TGTGCCAGTAGTATCGCCCCTAGCGGGAGAACCCACTACGAGCAGTACTTC. Supplemented by reference TRBV19 and TRBJ2-7, the full variable domain reads DGGITQSPKYLFRKEGQNVTLSCEQNLNHDAMYWYRQDPGQGLRLIYYSQIVNDFQKGDIAEGYSVSREKKESFPLTVTSAQKNPTAFYLCASSIAPSGRTHYEQYFGPGTRLTVT.

V usage is TRBV27 and J usage is TRBJ2-7; 10 bases are a match to TRBD1. Per germline, CDR1 MNHEY and CDR2 SMNVEV (reference sequence). V lost 5 bases to trimming and J lost 1 base; unmatched junction nucleotides: 8. The CDR3 covers 16 residues. The CDR3: CASSKYRDRGSYEQYF. In DNA form, the CDR3 reads TGTGCCAGCAGTAAATACCGGGACAGGGGATCCTACGAGCAGTACTTC.

The rearrangement links TRBV6-2 or TRBV6-3 to TRBJ2-3; D is unresolved. Germline CDR1 is MNHEY and CDR2 is SVGEGT. The ends were cut back, 4 bases at V and 7 bases at J, with 15 bases in the middle. The CDR3 has 14 amino acids. The CDR3 is CASSSPRAAHTQYF. The CDR3 coding sequence is TGTGCCAGCAGTTCCCCCCGTGCGGCGCATACGCAGTATTTT.

The gene calls are TRBV20-1 and TRBJ2-7; the D gene is possibly TRBD2 (5 bases). This CDR3 is 13 amino acids long. Trimming cost V 3 bases and J 3 bases, with 12 bases left between them. The germline V gene has CDR1 DFQATT and CDR2 SNEGSKA (reference sequence). The DNA of the CDR3 is TGCAGTGCTAGTCGCCTAGCCGGCTACGAGCAGTACTTC. Its translation is CSASRLAGYEQYF.

The chain recombines TRBV2 with TRBJ2-2; TRBD2 might be the D (5 bases). CDR3 length: 15 amino acids. The germline V gene encodes CDR1 SNHLY and CDR2 FYNNEI. Trimming took off 6 bases at V and 4 bases at J, with 15 bases between the two ends. CDR3 amino acids: CASRVEGVATGELFF. CDR3 DNA: TGTGCCAGCAGGGTCGAGGGAGTGGCCACCGGGGAGCTGTTTTTT.

This chain connects TRBV7-2 to TRBJ1-4; the D is unclear. Germline CDR1 is SGHTA and CDR2 is FQGNSA. The CDR3 length is 15 residues. The ends were cut back, 2 bases at V and 4 bases at J, with 11 bases in the middle. CDR3 sequence (DNA): TGTGCCAGCAGCTTATCTGGAGGGCTTAATGAAAAACTGTTTTTT. Protein product: CASSLSGGLNEKLFF.